This T cell receptor (beta chain) was captured in a study of blood T cell repertoires in COVID-19. Germline CDR1 and CDR2: SGHTA and FQGTGA. This CDR3 is built from 14 residues. The V and J ends lost 1 base and 8 bases respectively, with 13 bases between them. TCRdb's table, derived via immunoSEQ multiplex PCR, lists solely in-frame clones and lacks some. This sample has roughly 87,000 clones; over 75% occur once, and the top ten carry roughly 2.2%. The gene calls are TRBV7-3 and TRBJ2-3; no reliable D call. This sequence originates from a woman in her seventies with acute or convalescent COVID-19. The sample comprised peripheral blood. The CDR3 DNA reads as TGTGCCAGCAGCTTAAGTCTTACCACTACTACGCAGTATTTT. Translation: CASSLSLTTTTQYF. Full variable domain (outside the CDR3, taken from reference TRBV7-3 and TRBJ2-3): GAGVSQTPSNKVTEKGKYVELRCDPISGHTALYWYRQSLGQGPEFLIYFQGTGAADDSGLPNDRFFAVRPEGSVSTLKIQRTERGDSAVYLCASSLSLTTTTQYFGPGTRLTVL.